A selection of T cell receptor beta chains follows, all from one sample in a study of cytomegalovirus exposure and HLA in healthy donors. Assay: immunoSEQ multiplex PCR; the TCRdb copy retains only in-frame clones and omits some. This sample carries 200,000 to 250,000 clones, 60% to 80% of them seen once, and the ten largest clones take 1.8%. The sample comprised PBMCs. All receptors come from a woman in her twenties or thirties in good health and CMV-seronegative. CDR3s include the opening cysteine and the closing phenylalanine or tryptophan. The order of the fields is V gene, clone size, D gene, J gene, CDR3 protein, CDR3 DNA. The D gene is left open where the match is weak. Clone size appears in some rows only: once, few, many, or a class for an expanded clone.

V: TRBV7-7; size: -; D: TRBD2; J: TRBJ2-5; CDR3: CASSLRASGGARETQYF; DNA: TGTGCTAGCAGCTTACGAGCTAGCGGGGGGGCCCGGGAGACCCAGTACTTC
V: TRBV10-3; size: -; D: -; J: TRBJ1-2; CDR3: CAISGQPNGYTF; DNA: TGTGCCATCAGCGGACAACCCAATGGCTACACCTTC
V: TRBV9; size: -; D: -; J: TRBJ1-1; CDR3: CASSVDGRSAEAFF; DNA: TGTGCCAGCAGCGTAGACGGGAGGTCGGCTGAAGCTTTCTTT
V: TRBV30; size: -; D: -; J: TRBJ1-3; CDR3: CAWSVRTTASGNTIYF; DNA: TGTGCCTGGAGTGTACGAACAACCGCATCTGGAAACACCATATATTTT
V: TRBV5-6; size: -; D: -; J: TRBJ2-2; CDR3: CASSLVQRDTGELFF; DNA: TGTGCCAGCAGCTTGGTGCAGCGAGACACCGGGGAGCTGTTTTTT
V: TRBV5-5; size: once; D: TRBD1; J: TRBJ1-2; CDR3: CASSGRDRAYYGYTF; DNA: TGTGCCAGCAGCGGAAGGGACAGGGCTTACTATGGCTACACCTTC
V: TRBV30; size: -; D: -; J: TRBJ1-1; CDR3: CAWSGFDMGIGVPKAFF; DNA: TGTGCCTGGAGTGGGTTCGATATGGGTATAGGGGTGCCTAAAGCTTTCTTT
V: TRBV4-3; size: -; D: -; J: TRBJ2-3; CDR3: CASSLMGLDTQYF; DNA: TGCGCCAGCAGCCTCATGGGGCTTGATACGCAGTATTTT
V: TRBV30; size: -; D: TRBD1; J: TRBJ1-1; CDR3: CAWKGQGYMNTEAFF; DNA: TGTGCCTGGAAGGGACAGGGTTACATGAACACTGAGGCTTTCTTT
V: TRBV5-1; size: -; D: TRBD1; J: TRBJ1-1; CDR3: CASSLPSGQAEAFF; DNA: TGCGCCAGCAGCCTCCCAAGCGGACAGGCTGAAGCTTTCTTT